One and the same sample provided the 9 T cell receptor beta chains below, sequenced in a study of shared clonotypes between healthy human individuals. Sequencing used immunoSEQ multiplex PCR; TCRdb keeps in-frame clones, though not all of them. The table lists approximately 2.1 million clones, about 92% of them singletons, with 0.35% to 0.45% in the top ten. Sequencing was done on a sample of naive CD4+ T cells from PBMCs. The subset denotes: CD45RA+ positively selected. Receptor source: a man aged 18 to 29 in good health. Some clones in this sample may be carry-over from other donors' samples.

The gene calls are TRBV4-1 and TRBJ1-1; D possibly corresponds to TRBD1 (5 bases). The CDR3 has 16 amino acids. The V end lost 2 bases, the J end lost 3 bases, and 16 bases lay between the germline ends. CDR1 and CDR2 (germline): MGHRA, YSYEKL. The CDR3 coding sequence is TGCGCCAGCAGCCAACTTTTTGTGGGGCAGCACACTGAAGCTTTCTTT. Its translation is CASSQLFVGQHTEAFF.

A single count supports this clone. The V call is TRBV6-1, the J call TRBJ2-7; D not certain. There are 12 residues in the CDR3. Trimming pared 7 bases from V and 7 bases from J, leaving 14 bases between. The germline V gene has CDR1 MNHNS and CDR2 SASEGT. The CDR3 DNA reads TGTGCCAGCACTGACCTGGAGTGGGAGCAGTACTTC. Translating it yields CASTDLEWEQYF.

This clone turned up a few times. One end of the junction does not line up with germline, which may come from a read error. The chain uses TRBV6-5 and TRBJ2-3, with 10 nucleotides matching TRBD1. The CDR3 is 13 amino acids. CDR1 and CDR2 from the germline V gene are MNHEY and SVGAGI. CDR3 sequence reads: CASSEIIGTGDVF. CDR3 nucleotide sequence: TGTGCCAGCAGTGAGATTATCGGGACAGGGGATGTTTTT.

J is TRBJ1-4 and V is TRBV5-5; tentative D call: TRBD1 (5 bases). CDR3 length: 14 amino acids. Germline CDR1 SGHKS, CDR2 YYEKEE (reference sequence). V shed 3 bases and J shed 12 bases, with 18 bases lying between them. CDR3 loop: CASSSMGGGRELFF. CDR3 in DNA: TGTGCCAGCAGCTCTATGGGAGGAGGCAGGGAACTGTTTTTT.

The genes are TRBV7-2 and TRBJ2-4; D ambiguous. The CDR3 consists of 13 residues. In germline, CDR1 is SGHTA, CDR2 FQGNSA. The germline V and J ends were trimmed by 1 base and 16 bases, with 17 bases remaining between them. CDR3: CASSLEVLPRQYF. The CDR3 DNA reads TGTGCCAGCAGCTTAGAGGTACTTCCTCGGCAATACTTC.

V gene TRBV7-3 combines with J gene TRBJ2-3, with TRBD2 identical over 7 bases. CDR1 SGHTA and CDR2 FQGTGA come from the germline V gene. The CDR3 length is 16 residues. Germline trimming cut 5 bases from V and 2 bases from J; bases unmatched to any gene: 10. The CDR3 DNA is TGTGCCAGCAGCCTAGAACCGGGACTATACACAGATACGCAGTATTTT. Its translation is CASSLEPGLYTDTQYF.

The V gene is TRBV6-1, the J gene TRBJ1-1, with TRBD1 as a possible D gene (5 bases). The CDR3 consists of 13 residues. V lost 8 bases and J lost 6, with 16 bases in between. Germline CDR1 reads MNHNS; CDR2 reads SASEGT. CDR3 sequence reads: CASRWDWGAEAFF. The CDR3, as DNA: TGTGCCAGCCGCTGGGACTGGGGGGCTGAAGCTTTCTTT.

The chain joins TRBV6-6 to TRBJ2-1; TRBD2 agrees at 9 bases. The CDR3 length is 14 residues. CDR1 is MNHNY and CDR2 is SVGAGI in the germline V gene (reference sequence). V dropped 7 bases and J dropped 2; count of bases not matched to a gene: 3. The CDR3 reads CASTEREAYNEQFF. The CDR3, as DNA: TGTGCCAGCACGGAGCGGGAGGCCTACAATGAGCAGTTCTTC.

V usage is TRBV30 and J usage is TRBJ2-5; no clear D gene. CDR3 length equals 12 residues. V lost 4 bases to trimming and J lost 5 bases, with 11 bases between them. Germline CDR1 reads GTSNPN; CDR2 reads SVGIG (reference sequence). CDR3 residues: CAWTWLGETQYF. CDR3 sequence (DNA): TGTGCCTGGACCTGGTTAGGGGAGACCCAGTACTTC.